This TCR beta chain was retrieved from a study of blood T cell repertoires in COVID-19. Study summary: Acute and convalescent COVID-19 specimens originated in the United States, Italy and Spain. Sources were T cells, B-cell-depleted T cells, or PBMCs; the material itself was cDNA or gDNA.

Trimming stripped 10 bases from V and 6 bases from J, with 22 bases between. This CDR3 comprises 14 residues. The V gene's germline CDR1 is SNHLY and CDR2 FYNNEI. In the source study's methods: Amplifying reference gene primers gave estimates of nucleated cell counts. TCRdb keeps only in-frame clones here, not all; method: immunoSEQ multiplex PCR. The D gene and trimming were derived from the DNA, and the V and J assignments and clone size from that table. This table holds 650,000 to 800,000 clones, 70% to 90% found once. Only a few counts were recorded for this clone. The clonotype originates from a woman between 18 and 29 years old with acute or convalescent COVID-19. The J gene is TRBJ2-7, the V gene TRBV2, with D possibly being TRBD1 (6 bases). Sequenced material: peripheral blood. As DNA, the CDR3 is TGTGCCACCCAGCTAGCAAGAGCAGGGGTCGAGCAGTACTTC. It specifies CATQLARAGVEQYF.